Listed here is a single T cell receptor beta chain. Its antigen is still unknown. The input lacks base qualities; no much larger clone sits a single base away. V loses 7 bases of germline sequence and J loses 0 bases, and the interval between the two ends is 16 bases. CDR1 and CDR2, looked up from the germline V gene, are MNHEY and SVGAGI. The CDR3 contains 15 residues, cysteine and phenylalanine counted. The kept DNA is CDR3 alone, 45 bases in frame from the first base. The source of the sample is a study of T cell responses to AZD1222 COVID-19 vaccine listed by TCRdb under 2021. Regarding the study in general: TCR sequencing covered fewer than 250 trial participants: 200 to 220 given two doses of AZD1222 and 26 given two doses of MenACWY control vaccine. Enrollment into the trials was organized by age into subgroups of 18-55, 56-69 and 70-plus years, and those subgroups contained about 160, 30 and 59 TCR-sequenced participants, respectively.

The study at large found these results: The 56-69-year group was small, and its depth increase did not reach significance, likely because of low power. Reportedly, close to half of the unique spike-specific TCRs recognized epitopes lying outside the regions that are mutated in the B.1.351 and B.1.1.7 variants. CD4 TCRs associated with the vaccine covered the entire spike protein, and the dominant responses were in regions 160-218 and 743-854. Spike-specific TCR breadth and depth rose significantly after two AZD1222 doses compared with day 0 and with MenACWY recipients. Because no day 14 peak-response samples were available, repertoires were characterized only after the peak T cell response. Conclusions about previously exposed vaccinees are limited, since just five or six AZD1222 recipients were seropositive for SARS-CoV-2 at baseline. Participants were mostly white British and included more females than males, and it was suggested by the authors that clonal diversity may have been underestimated.

The CDR3 regions of human TCRbeta chains were analyzed by immunosequencing. Concerning the study's data processing: TCRs in the repertoires were compared against a reference library of SARS-CoV-2-specific TCRs that had been generated with the MIRA antigen-specificity platform. Breadth meant the fraction of unique TCRs that were SARS-CoV-2-associated, whereas depth meant the fraction of total T cells that were SARS-CoV-2-associated. Each spike-specific TCR was assigned to its reactive spike region and to a CD4 or CD8 class using the MIRA data. Log10-transformed breadth and depth values were compared by one-way ANOVA with Sidak's multiple comparisons tests. Held by TCRdb, this immuneACCESS table contains in-frame sequences only and omits some clones. Under half of the omission traces to an unresolved V gene where checked; the cause of the rest is unknown. The D gene and trimming were derived from the DNA, and the V and J assignments and clone size from that table. For this sample there are roughly 87,000 clones; around nine tenths appear just once. The top ten clones comprise less than 9% of the sample.

The sample's time point label, in plain terms: about 28 days (+/-7) after the second vaccine dose. Because spike-specific TCR depth and breadth did not differ between the two schedules, AZD1222 recipients who got a second dose at roughly 4 weeks were pooled with those who got a second dose at roughly 12 weeks. Samples from vaccinated people were obtained from the UK trials COV001 and COV002, which included a single-blind randomized controlled phase 2/3 trial of AZD1222 (ChAdOx1 nCoV-19) in healthy adults. For TCRbeta chain sequencing, PBMC samples from trial participants were taken at day 0 and at day 28 after the second dose.

The V and J segments used are TRBV6-5 and TRBJ2-7; TRBD2 might be the D gene, on 6 matching bases. This specimen consisted of peripheral blood, obtained 28 days after the second AZD1222 dose. This receptor was taken from an adult who received the AZD1222 COVID-19 vaccine. The CDR3 region reads CASKGGGTDSYEQYF. Here is the DNA: TGTGCCAGCAAAGGAGGAGGGACGGACTCCTACGAGCAGTACTTC.